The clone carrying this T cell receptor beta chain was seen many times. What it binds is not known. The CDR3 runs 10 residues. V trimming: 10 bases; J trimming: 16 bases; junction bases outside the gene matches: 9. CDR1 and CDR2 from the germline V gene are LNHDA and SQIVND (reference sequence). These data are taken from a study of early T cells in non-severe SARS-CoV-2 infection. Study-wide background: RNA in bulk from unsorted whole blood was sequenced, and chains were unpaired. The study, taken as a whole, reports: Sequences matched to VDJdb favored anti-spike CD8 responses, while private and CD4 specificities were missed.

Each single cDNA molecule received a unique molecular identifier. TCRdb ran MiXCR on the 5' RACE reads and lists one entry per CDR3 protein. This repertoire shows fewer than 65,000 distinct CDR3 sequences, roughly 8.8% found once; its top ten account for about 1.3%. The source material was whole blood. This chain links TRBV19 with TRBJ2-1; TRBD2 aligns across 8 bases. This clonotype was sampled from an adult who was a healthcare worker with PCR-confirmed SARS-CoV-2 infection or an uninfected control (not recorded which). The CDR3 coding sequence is TGTGCCACCGGGACTAGTCGAAGCTTCTTC. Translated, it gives CATGTSRSFF.